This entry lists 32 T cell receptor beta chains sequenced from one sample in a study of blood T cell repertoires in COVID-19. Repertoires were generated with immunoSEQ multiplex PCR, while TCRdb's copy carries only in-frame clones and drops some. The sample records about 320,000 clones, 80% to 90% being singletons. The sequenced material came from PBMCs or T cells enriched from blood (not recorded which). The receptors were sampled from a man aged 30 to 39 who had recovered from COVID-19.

The CDR3 bases are TGTGCCAGCAGCTTATCGTCAGGGGCTACCTACGAGCAGTACTTC. This encodes CASSLSSGATYEQYF. The chain joins TRBV7-9 to TRBJ2-7; a weak D match, TRBD1 (6 bases). This CDR3 region has 15 residues. Germline V gives CDR1 SEHNR, CDR2 FQNEAQ (reference sequence). The ends were cut back, 2 bases at V and 2 bases at J, with 13 bases in the middle. The full variable domain, its missing parts supplied by reference TRBV7-9 and TRBJ2-7, is DTGVSQNPRHKITKRGQNVTFRCDPISEHNRLYWYRQTLGQGPEFLTYFQNEAQLEKSRLLSDRFSAERPKGSFSTLEIQRTEQGDSAMYLCASSLSSGATYEQYFGPGTRLTVT.

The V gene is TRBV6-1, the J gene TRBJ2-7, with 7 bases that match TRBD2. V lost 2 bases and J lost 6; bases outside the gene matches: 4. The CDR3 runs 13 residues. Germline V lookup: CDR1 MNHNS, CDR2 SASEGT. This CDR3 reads CASSEMTGGEQYF. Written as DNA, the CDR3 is TGTGCCAGCAGTGAAATGACGGGGGGCGAGCAGTACTTC.

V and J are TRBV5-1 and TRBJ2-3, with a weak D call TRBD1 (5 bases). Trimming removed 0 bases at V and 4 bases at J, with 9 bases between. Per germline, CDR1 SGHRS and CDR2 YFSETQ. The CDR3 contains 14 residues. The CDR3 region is CASSLDRNSDTQYF. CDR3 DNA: TGCGCCAGCAGCTTGGACAGGAATTCAGATACGCAGTATTTT.

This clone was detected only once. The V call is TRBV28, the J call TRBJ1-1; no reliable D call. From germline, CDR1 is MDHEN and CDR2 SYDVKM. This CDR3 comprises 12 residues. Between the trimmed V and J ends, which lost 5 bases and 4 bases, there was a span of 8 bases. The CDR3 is CASSISPTEAFF. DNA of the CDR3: TGTGCCAGCAGTATCTCCCCCACTGAAGCTTTCTTT.

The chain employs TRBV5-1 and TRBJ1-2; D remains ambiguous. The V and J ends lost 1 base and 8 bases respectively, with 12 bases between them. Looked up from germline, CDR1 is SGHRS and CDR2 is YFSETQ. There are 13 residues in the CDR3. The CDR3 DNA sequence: TGCGCCAGCAGCTTGTCGGGTGTAGAAGGCTACACCTTC. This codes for CASSLSGVEGYTF.

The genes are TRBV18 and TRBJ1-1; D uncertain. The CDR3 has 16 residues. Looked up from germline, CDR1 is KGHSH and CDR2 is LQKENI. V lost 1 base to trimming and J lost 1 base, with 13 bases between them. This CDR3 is CASSPRRGGGNTEAFF. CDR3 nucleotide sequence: TGTGCCAGCTCACCACGCCGGGGAGGAGGGAACACTGAAGCTTTCTTT.

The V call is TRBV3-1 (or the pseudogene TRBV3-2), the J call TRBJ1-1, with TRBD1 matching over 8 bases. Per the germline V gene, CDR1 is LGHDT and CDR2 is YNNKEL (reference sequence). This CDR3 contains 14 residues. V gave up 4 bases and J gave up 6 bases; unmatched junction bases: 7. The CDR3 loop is CASSPSGQGAEAFF. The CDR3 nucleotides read TGTGCCAGCAGCCCCTCAGGACAGGGTGCTGAAGCTTTCTTT.

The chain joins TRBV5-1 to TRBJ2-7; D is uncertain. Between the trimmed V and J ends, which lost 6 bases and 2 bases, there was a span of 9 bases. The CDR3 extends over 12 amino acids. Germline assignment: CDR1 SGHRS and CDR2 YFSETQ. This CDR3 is CASNEHPYEQYF. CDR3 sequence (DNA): TGCGCCAGCAACGAACACCCCTACGAGCAGTACTTC.

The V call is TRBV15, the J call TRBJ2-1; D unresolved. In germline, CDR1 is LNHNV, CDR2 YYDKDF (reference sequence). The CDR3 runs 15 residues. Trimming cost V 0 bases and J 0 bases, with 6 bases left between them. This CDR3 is CATSRDLSSYNEQFF. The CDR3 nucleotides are TGTGCCACCAGCAGAGATCTGAGCTCCTACAATGAGCAGTTCTTC.

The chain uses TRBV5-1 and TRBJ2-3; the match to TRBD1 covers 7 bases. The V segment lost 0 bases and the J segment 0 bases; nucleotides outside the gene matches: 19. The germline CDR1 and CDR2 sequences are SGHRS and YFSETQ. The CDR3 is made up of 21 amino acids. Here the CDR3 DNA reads TGCGCCAGCAGCTTGGACCCTGGGGCGTATAACAGGGGCCCTAGCACAGATACGCAGTATTTT. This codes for CASSLDPGAYNRGPSTDTQYF.

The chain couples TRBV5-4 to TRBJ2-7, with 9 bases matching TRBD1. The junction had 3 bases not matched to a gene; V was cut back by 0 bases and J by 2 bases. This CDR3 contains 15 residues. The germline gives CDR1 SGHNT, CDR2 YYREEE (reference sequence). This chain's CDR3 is CASSLGTGAPYEQYF. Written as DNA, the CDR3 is TGTGCCAGCAGCTTGGGGACAGGGGCCCCCTACGAGCAGTACTTC.

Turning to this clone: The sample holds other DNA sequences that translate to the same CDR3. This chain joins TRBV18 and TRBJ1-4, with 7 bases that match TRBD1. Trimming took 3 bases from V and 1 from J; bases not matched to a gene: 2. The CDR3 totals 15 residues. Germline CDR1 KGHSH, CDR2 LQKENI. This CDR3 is CASSPQGGTNEKLFF. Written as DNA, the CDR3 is TGTGCCAGCTCACCTCAGGGGGGAACTAATGAAAAACTGTTTTTT.

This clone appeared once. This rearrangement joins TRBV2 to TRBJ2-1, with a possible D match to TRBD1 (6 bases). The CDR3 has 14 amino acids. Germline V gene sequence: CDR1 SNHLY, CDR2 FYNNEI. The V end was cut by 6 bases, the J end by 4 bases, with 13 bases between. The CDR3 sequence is CASSTTGTYNEQFF. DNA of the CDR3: TGTGCCAGCAGCACAACCGGGACATACAATGAGCAGTTCTTC.

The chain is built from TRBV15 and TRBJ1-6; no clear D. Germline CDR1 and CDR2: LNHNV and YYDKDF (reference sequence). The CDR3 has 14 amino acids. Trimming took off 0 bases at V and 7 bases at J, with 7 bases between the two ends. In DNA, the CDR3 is TGTGCCACCAGCAGAGAGGCTTTAAATTCACCCCTCCACTTT. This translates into CATSREALNSPLHF.

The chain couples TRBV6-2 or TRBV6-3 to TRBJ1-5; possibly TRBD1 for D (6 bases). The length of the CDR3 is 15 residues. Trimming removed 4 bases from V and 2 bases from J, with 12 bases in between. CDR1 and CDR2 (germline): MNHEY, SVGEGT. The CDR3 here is CASSSARGGNQPQHF. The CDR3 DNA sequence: TGTGCCAGCAGTTCCGCCAGGGGTGGCAATCAGCCCCAGCATTTT.

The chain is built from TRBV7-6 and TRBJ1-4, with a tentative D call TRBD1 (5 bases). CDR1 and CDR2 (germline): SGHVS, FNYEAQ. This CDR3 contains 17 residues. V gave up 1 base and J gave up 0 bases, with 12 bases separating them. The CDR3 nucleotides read TGTGCCAGCAGCTTAGGACAGAACCGTGCAACTAATGAAAAACTGTTTTTT. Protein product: CASSLGQNRATNEKLFF.

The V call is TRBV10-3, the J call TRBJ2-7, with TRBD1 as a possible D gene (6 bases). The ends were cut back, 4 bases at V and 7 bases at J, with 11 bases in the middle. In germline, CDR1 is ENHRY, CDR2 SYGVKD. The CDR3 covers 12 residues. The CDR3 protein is CAISVGGHEQYF. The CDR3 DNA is TGTGCCATCAGTGTTGGGGGACATGAGCAGTACTTC.

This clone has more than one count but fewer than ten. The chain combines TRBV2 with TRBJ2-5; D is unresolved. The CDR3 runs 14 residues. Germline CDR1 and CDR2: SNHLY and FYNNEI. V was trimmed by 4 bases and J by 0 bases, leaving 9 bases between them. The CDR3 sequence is CASSVSSYQETQYF. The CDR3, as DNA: TGTGCCAGCAGTGTTAGTAGTTACCAAGAGACCCAGTACTTC.

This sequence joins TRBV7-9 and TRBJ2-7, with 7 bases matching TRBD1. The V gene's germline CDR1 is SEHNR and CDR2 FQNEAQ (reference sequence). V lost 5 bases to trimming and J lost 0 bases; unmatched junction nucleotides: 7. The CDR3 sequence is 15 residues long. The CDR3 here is CASSPGTASSYEQYF. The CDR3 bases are TGTGCCAGCAGCCCCGGGACAGCCAGCTCCTACGAGCAGTACTTC.

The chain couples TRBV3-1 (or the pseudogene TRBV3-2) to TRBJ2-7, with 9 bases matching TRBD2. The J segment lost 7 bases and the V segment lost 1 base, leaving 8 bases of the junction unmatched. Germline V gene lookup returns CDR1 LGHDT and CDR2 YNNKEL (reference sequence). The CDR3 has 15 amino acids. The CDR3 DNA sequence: TGTGCCAGCAGCCAAGTTGCGGGGGGGCCGAGAGAGCAGTACTTC. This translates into CASSQVAGGPREQYF.

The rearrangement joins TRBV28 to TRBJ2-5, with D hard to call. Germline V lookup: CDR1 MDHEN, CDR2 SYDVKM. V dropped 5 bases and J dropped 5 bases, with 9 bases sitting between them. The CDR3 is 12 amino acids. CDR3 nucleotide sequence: TGTGCCAGCAGTGCCCACATGGAGACCCAGTACTTC. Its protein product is CASSAHMETQYF.

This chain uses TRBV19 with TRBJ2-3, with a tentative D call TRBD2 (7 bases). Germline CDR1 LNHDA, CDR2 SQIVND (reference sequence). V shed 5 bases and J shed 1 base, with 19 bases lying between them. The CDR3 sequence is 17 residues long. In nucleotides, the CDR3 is TGTGCCAGTAGTGAGCCTGCAGGGGAGGGACGCACAGATACGCAGTATTTT. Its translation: CASSEPAGEGRTDTQYF.

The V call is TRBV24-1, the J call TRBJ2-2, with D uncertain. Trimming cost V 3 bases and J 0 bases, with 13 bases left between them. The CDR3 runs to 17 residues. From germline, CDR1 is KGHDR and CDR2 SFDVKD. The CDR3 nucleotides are TGTGCCACCAGTGATCGGCATCTGGAGTCGAACACCGGGGAGCTGTTTTTT. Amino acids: CATSDRHLESNTGELFF.

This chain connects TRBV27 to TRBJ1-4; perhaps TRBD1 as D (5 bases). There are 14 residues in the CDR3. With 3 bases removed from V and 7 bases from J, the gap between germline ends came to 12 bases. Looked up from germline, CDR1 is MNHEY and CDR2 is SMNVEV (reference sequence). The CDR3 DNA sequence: TGTGCCAGCAGTTTGGAGGGGCTGGGTGAAAAACTGTTTTTT. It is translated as CASSLEGLGEKLFF.

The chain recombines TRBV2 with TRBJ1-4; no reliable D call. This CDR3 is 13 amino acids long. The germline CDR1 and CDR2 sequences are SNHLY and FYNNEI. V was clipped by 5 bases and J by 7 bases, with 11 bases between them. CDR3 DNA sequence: TGTGCCAGCAGTCAAAACTACGGTGAAAAACTGTTTTTT. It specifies CASSQNYGEKLFF.

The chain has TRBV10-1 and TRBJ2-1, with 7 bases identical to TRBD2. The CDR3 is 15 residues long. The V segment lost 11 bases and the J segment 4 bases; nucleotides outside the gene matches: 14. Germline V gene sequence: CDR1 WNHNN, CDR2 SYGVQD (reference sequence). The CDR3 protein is CALIEGLAVYNEQFF. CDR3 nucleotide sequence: TGCGCCTTGATTGAGGGGCTAGCGGTATACAATGAGCAGTTCTTC.

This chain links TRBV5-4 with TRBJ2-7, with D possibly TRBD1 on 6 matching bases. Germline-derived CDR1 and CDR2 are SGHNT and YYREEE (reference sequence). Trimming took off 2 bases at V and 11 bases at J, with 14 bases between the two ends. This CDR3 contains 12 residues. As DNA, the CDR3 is TGTGCCAGCAGCTTCCACAGGGATCAGAAGTACTTC. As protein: CASSFHRDQKYF.

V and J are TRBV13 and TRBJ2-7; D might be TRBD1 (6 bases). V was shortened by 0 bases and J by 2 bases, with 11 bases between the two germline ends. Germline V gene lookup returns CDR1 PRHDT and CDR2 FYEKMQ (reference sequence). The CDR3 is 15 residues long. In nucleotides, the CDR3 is TGTGCCAGCAGCTTAGGGCAGGGGATGACCTACGAGCAGTACTTC. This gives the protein CASSLGQGMTYEQYF.

The CDR3 DNA is TGTGCCAGCAGCTTCATATCGACAGCCGGAGAGACCCAGTACTTC. Translated, it gives CASSFISTAGETQYF. The chain carries TRBV5-6 and TRBJ2-5; D may be TRBD1 (5 bases). V was trimmed by 2 bases and J by 4 bases, leaving 15 bases between them. Germline CDR1 and CDR2: SGHDT and YYEEEE. CDR3 length: 15 amino acids. Drawing the rest from reference TRBV5-6 and TRBJ2-5, the complete variable domain is DAGVTQSPTHLIKTRGQQVTLRCSPKSGHDTVSWYQQALGQGPQFIFQYYEEEERQRGNFPDRFSGHQFPNYSSELNVNALLLGDSALYLCASSFISTAGETQYFGPGTRLLVL.

CDR3 residues: CSVEEYGNEKLFF. The CDR3 region has the DNA TGCAGCGTTGAGGAGTATGGTAATGAAAAACTGTTTTTT. J is TRBJ1-4 and V is TRBV29-1, with D unclear. Trimming took 3 bases from V and 4 from J, leaving 9 bases between them. The CDR3 covers 13 residues. Germline CDR1 is SQVTM and CDR2 is ANQGSEA.

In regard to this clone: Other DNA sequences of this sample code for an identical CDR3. The CDR3 reads CASSPRQGAYNEQFF. The DNA for the CDR3 is TGTGCCAGCTCACCCAGACAGGGGGCCTACAATGAGCAGTTCTTC. The chain combines TRBV18 with TRBJ2-1, with 9 bases identical to TRBD1. There are 15 residues in the CDR3. CDR1 KGHSH and CDR2 LQKENI come from the germline V gene. Trimming removed 3 bases from V and 2 bases from J; junction bases left unmatched: 2.

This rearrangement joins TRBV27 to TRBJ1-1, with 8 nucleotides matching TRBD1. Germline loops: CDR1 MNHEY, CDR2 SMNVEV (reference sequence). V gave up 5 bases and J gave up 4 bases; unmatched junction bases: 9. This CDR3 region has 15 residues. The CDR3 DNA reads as TGTGCCAGCAGTCCCTCCGGACAGGGAGGCACTGAAGCTTTCTTT. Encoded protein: CASSPSGQGGTEAFF.